This T cell receptor (beta chain) was found in a study of blood T cell repertoires in COVID-19. The protocol was immunoSEQ multiplex PCR, while the TCRdb copy is restricted to in-frame clones and leaves out a portion. The data contain hundreds of thousands of clones, roughly 85% of them singletons. In its sample, this clone was seen a few times. Germline V gene sequence: CDR1 LGHDT, CDR2 YNNKEL (reference sequence). The CDR3 is made up of 15 amino acids. V lost 0 bases, J lost 3 bases, and 12 bases lay in between. This TCR was sampled from a woman in her fifties or sixties who had recovered from COVID-19. The material sequenced was PBMCs or T cells enriched from blood (not recorded which). The chain has TRBV3-1 (or the pseudogene TRBV3-2) and TRBJ2-7; D is ambiguous. The CDR3: CASSQDLNPNYEQYF. The CDR3 DNA reads as TGTGCCAGCAGCCAAGATCTAAACCCAAACTACGAGCAGTACTTC.